This T cell receptor beta chain appears in the sequencing data of a study of blood T cell repertoires in COVID-19. In the authors' methods: Nucleated cell number was recorded as an estimate derived from reference gene primer amplification. Produced via immunoSEQ multiplex PCR; TCRdb's table is partial and in-frame only. V and J calls and clone size are as listed in that table; D and trimming were resolved from the DNA. The repertoire consists of 65,000 to 95,000 clones, with around nine tenths occurring once and the leading ten covering around 8%. This CDR3 region has 14 residues. V dropped 4 bases and J dropped 6; count of bases not matched to a gene: 2. The germline gives CDR1 KGHDR, CDR2 SFDVKD.

Sample: peripheral blood. The origin of this receptor is a man under 40 with acute or convalescent COVID-19. The V call is TRBV24-1, the J call TRBJ1-6, with 7 positions matching TRBD1. CDR3 protein: CATSDNRGNSPLHF. Written as DNA, the CDR3 is TGTGCCACCAGTGACAACAGGGGTAATTCACCCCTCCACTTT.